Listed below are T cell receptor beta chains from one sample, sequenced in a study of T-cell reconstitution after alpha-beta-depleted transplantation in children. TCRdb reanalysed the PCR reads using MiXCR and keeps one entry per CDR3 protein. The sample includes over 550,000 distinct CDR3 sequences, 8% to 11% of them seen just once. The specimen was PBMCs from the stem cell graft donor, collected from the stem cell graft. These receptors were taken from a human donor who donated a stem cell graft to a child with acute myeloid leukemia. The CDR3 runs from the conserved cysteine through the conserved F or W. D genes are given only for firm matches. Not every row has a clone size; where given, it reads once, few, many or a size class.

V	D	length	J	size	CDR3	DNA
TRBV3-1	TRBD2	14	TRBJ2-1	many	CASSLIAGYNEQFF	TGTGCCAGCAGCCTAATAGCGGGTTACAATGAGCAGTTCTTC
TRBV4-1	NA	15	TRBJ1-1	NA	CASSQDPAVNTEAFF	TGCGCCAGCAGCCAAGACCCGGCGGTGAACACTGAAGCTTTCTTT
TRBV12-3/TRBV12-4	TRBD2	14	TRBJ2-1	few	CASSRSSGIGEQFF	TGTGCCAGCAGTCGGTCTAGCGGGATAGGTGAGCAGTTCTTC
TRBV29-1	TRBD2	15	TRBJ2-1	NA	CSVPPGERESDEQFF	TGCAGCGTTCCTCCCGGGGAGCGGGAAAGCGATGAGCAGTTCTTC
TRBV5-1	NA	13	TRBJ2-5	NA	CASSPGHRETQYF	TGCGCCAGCAGTCCGGGACACCGGGAGACCCAGTACTTC
TRBV20-1	NA	13	TRBJ1-3	NA	CSATQGTGNTIYF	TGCAGTGCTACCCAGGGGACGGGAAACACCATATATTTT
TRBV15	NA	13	TRBJ2-3	many	CATGPRRTDTQYF	TGTGCCACCGGACCTCGGCGGACAGATACGCAGTATTTT
TRBV9	NA	16	TRBJ2-1	many	CASSFLSGSSYNEQFF	TGTGCCAGCAGCTTCCTAAGCGGAAGCTCCTACAATGAGCAGTTCTTC
TRBV29-1	TRBD2	15	TRBJ2-3	NA	CSVEDRREGSDTQYF	TGCAGCGTTGAAGATCGGCGGGAGGGATCAGATACGCAGTATTTT
TRBV24-1	NA	13	TRBJ2-1	few	CATSDLLLGEQFF	TGTGCCACCAGTGATTTGTTACTCGGTGAGCAGTTCTTC
TRBV3-1	TRBD1	15	TRBJ2-1	NA	CASSHTDRANNEQFF	TGTGCCAGCAGCCATACAGACAGGGCTAACAATGAGCAGTTCTTC
TRBV12-3/TRBV12-4	NA	14	TRBJ1-2	few	CASSLLSRRSGYTF	TGTGCCAGCAGTTTACTTTCGCGGAGATCTGGCTACACCTTC
TRBV9	NA	16	TRBJ2-3	NA	CASSVGGTRSTDTQYF	TGTGCCAGCAGCGTAGGAGGGACTCGGAGCACAGATACGCAGTATTTT
TRBV7-6	TRBD1	16	TRBJ1-1	many	CASSLGNRGENTEAFF	TGTGCCAGCAGCTTAGGTAACAGGGGCGAGAACACTGAAGCTTTCTTT
TRBV2	NA	13	TRBJ2-7	NA	CASSENGLTEQYF	TGTGCCAGCAGTGAAAACGGTCTAACCGAGCAGTACTTC
TRBV29-1	NA	12	TRBJ1-1	NA	CSVEVRYTEAFF	TGCAGCGTTGAAGTCCGCTACACTGAAGCTTTCTTT
TRBV4-3	TRBD2	17	TRBJ2-1	NA	CASSQGASGRQYNEQFF	TGCGCCAGCAGCCAGGGGGCTAGCGGGAGGCAATACAATGAGCAGTTCTTC
TRBV29-1	TRBD1	14	TRBJ2-2	many	CSVVRDREAGELFF	TGCAGCGTTGTACGGGACAGGGAGGCCGGGGAGCTGTTTTTT
TRBV27	NA	13	TRBJ2-7	many	CASRGVSDYEQYF	TGTGCCAGCAGGGGAGTAAGCGACTACGAGCAGTACTTC
TRBV12-3/TRBV12-4	NA	14	TRBJ1-5	NA	CASSPRTVNQPQHF	TGTGCCAGCAGTCCACGGACAGTTAATCAGCCCCAGCATTTT
TRBV7-9	NA	14	TRBJ1-2	many	CASSTYRALYGYTF	TGTGCCAGCAGCACCTACAGGGCTCTCTATGGCTACACCTTC
TRBV28	NA	13	TRBJ1-2	few	CASSAQQGFGYTF	TGTGCCAGCAGTGCACAACAGGGATTTGGCTACACCTTC
TRBV20-1	TRBD2	14	TRBJ2-3	many	CSAGEAGLADTQYF	TGCAGTGCTGGAGAAGCGGGACTTGCAGATACGCAGTATTTT
TRBV7-9	NA	17	TRBJ2-1	NA	CASSLDPFEPDDNEQFF	TGTGCCAGCAGCTTAGACCCATTTGAGCCTGATGACAATGAGCAGTTCTTC
TRBV20-1	TRBD2	15	TRBJ2-3	NA	CSASGTSISTDTQYF	TGCAGTGCTTCCGGGACTAGCATCTCCACAGATACGCAGTATTTT
TRBV5-5	NA	16	TRBJ2-3	NA	CASSPLGRSLGDTQYF	TGTGCCAGCAGCCCCCTGGGGAGGAGTCTTGGAGATACGCAGTATTTT
TRBV6-2/TRBV6-3	TRBD2	17	TRBJ2-2	many	CASSYGTSGGNTGELFF	TGTGCCAGCAGTTACGGGACTAGCGGAGGAAACACCGGGGAGCTGTTTTTT
TRBV10-3	TRBD2	18	TRBJ2-2	many	CAISDVTSGRSHTGELFF	TGTGCCATCAGTGATGTGACTAGCGGGAGATCACACACCGGGGAGCTGTTTTTT
TRBV7-9	NA	14	TRBJ2-1	NA	CASSLEVGNYEQFF	TGTGCCAGCAGCTTAGAGGTCGGGAACTATGAGCAGTTCTTC
TRBV28	NA	14	TRBJ1-6	NA	CASSFSARNSPLHF	TGTGCCAGCAGTTTCTCGGCCAGAAATTCACCCCTCCACTTT